This entry is about one TCR beta chain. Its matching antigen is unknown. A junction end diverges from the germline sequence, so it may reflect a read error. Germline V gene lookup returns CDR1 KGHSH and CDR2 LQKENI. The CDR3 sequence is 13 residues long. This entry belongs to a study of shared clonotypes between healthy human individuals. Study results and limitations: Naive subsets generally had larger estimated richness than memory subsets. Expectations were that clonotype sharing among donors would be affected by sequencing depth.

Profiling relied on immunoSEQ multiplex PCR, and the TCRdb table lists in-frame clones only, not all of them. Of approximately 2,000,000 clones in the sample, 85% to 95% were seen once. This clonotype was obtained from a man aged 18 to 35 in good health. Some clones in this sample may be carry-over from other donors' samples. Source material: naive CD4+ T cells from PBMCs. Subset meaning: CD45RA+ positively selected. This chain uses TRBV18 with TRBJ2-1; 8 bases map to TRBD2. The CDR3 nucleotides read TGTGCCAGCTCACCACTAGCGGGAAATCACGGGCTCTTC. Its translation is CASSPLAGNHGLF.